This T cell receptor beta chain was sequenced for a study of cytomegalovirus exposure and HLA in healthy donors. Study results and limitations: Indistinguishable V segments such as TRBV6-2 and TRBV6-3 were excluded.

A word on this clone: Its target is not known.

With V trimmed by 5 bases and J by 4 bases, 16 bases remained unmatched. Germline CDR1 is MNHEY and CDR2 is SMNVEV (reference sequence). The CDR3 spans 18 residues. The PCR ran on 60 Vbeta and 13 Jbeta primers. The assay was immunoSEQ multiplex PCR, and TCRdb's table has in-frame clones only and misses some. The table lists 150,000 to 200,000 clones, about four fifths of them singletons, with approximately 0.4% in the top ten. Sample: PBMCs. V gene TRBV27 combines with J gene TRBJ2-3; TRBD2 aligns across 9 bases. The source of this sequence is a male donor in good health and CMV-seropositive. Written as DNA, the CDR3 is TGTGCCAGCAGTGGAGAGGGGCGCCTAGCGGGAATGGCAGATACGCAGTATTTT. Translating gives CASSGEGRLAGMADTQYF.